These 32 T cell receptor beta chains share one sample of origin, sequenced in a study of T-cell reconstitution after alpha-beta-depleted transplantation in children. A TCRbeta library incorporating unique molecular identifiers was prepared. TCRdb called the PCR reads again in MiXCR, with one record for every CDR3 protein. The sample includes about 240,000 distinct CDR3 sequences, about 25% of them seen just once. The source was PBMCs, collected before TCRalphabeta/CD19-depleted stem cell transplant. The receptors come from a girl aged 2 to 10 with Fanconi anemia, due to receive a stem cell transplant.

This clonotype was counted between two and nine times. This chain joins TRBV29-1 and TRBJ1-1; no clear D. V lost 2 bases and J lost 2, with 9 bases in between. From germline, CDR1 is SQVTM and CDR2 ANQGSEA. This CDR3 has 13 amino acids. The CDR3 DNA reads as TGCAGCGTTGAACAGGACCAAAACACTGAAGCTTTCTTT. Translation gives CSVEQDQNTEAFF.

This rearrangement joins TRBV2 to TRBJ2-3, with 9 bases identical to TRBD2. Germline values: CDR1 SNHLY, CDR2 FYNNEI. Trimming cost V 10 bases and J 2 bases; bases outside gene matches: 22. The CDR3 extends over 19 amino acids. CDR3 nucleotides: TGTGCCATCTGCGTCCCTTTGTCGCCGACTAGCGGATTCACAGATACGCAGTATTTT. Amino acid sequence: CAICVPLSPTSGFTDTQYF.

To note about this clonotype: A much larger clone lies one base from this, so it may be a read error. DNA for the CDR3: TGCAGTGCTAGATCGGGCCAGCCCGAGCATTTT. It encodes CSARSGQPEHF. The genes are TRBV20-1 and TRBJ1-5; no clear D gene. The CDR3 covers 11 residues. Germline loops: CDR1 DFQATT, CDR2 SNEGSKA (reference sequence).

This clonotype showed up just a few times. The J gene is TRBJ1-4, the V gene TRBV5-5; D unresolved. The V gene's germline CDR1 is SGHKS and CDR2 YYEKEE (reference sequence). The CDR3 is made up of 15 amino acids. The V end was cut by 3 bases, the J end by 8 bases, with 17 bases between. DNA of the CDR3: TGTGCCAGCAGCTCCACGAGGTCGGGGTTGGAAAAACTGTTTTTT. Encoded protein: CASSSTRSGLEKLFF. Supplemented by reference TRBV5-5 and TRBJ1-4, the full variable domain reads DAGVTQSPTHLIKTRGQQVTLRCSPISGHKSVSWYQQVLGQGPQFIFQYYEKEERGRGNFPDRFSARQFPNYSSELNVNALLLGDSALYLCASSSTRSGLEKLFFGSGTQLSVL.

This clonotype was detected ten times or more. This rearrangement joins TRBV5-1 to TRBJ2-2; maybe TRBD2 (6 bases). V gave up 4 bases and J gave up 3 bases, with 10 bases separating them. Germline CDR1 SGHRS, CDR2 YFSETQ. The CDR3 has 14 amino acids. This CDR3 reads CASSKGLHTGELFF. The CDR3, as DNA: TGCGCCAGCAGCAAGGGACTTCACACCGGGGAGCTGTTTTTT.

The chain employs TRBV28 and TRBJ2-7; unclear D gene. CDR1 is MDHEN, CDR2 SYDVKM, per germline. The V end was cut by 6 bases, the J end by 3 bases, with 15 bases between. The CDR3 consists of 14 residues. The CDR3 here is CASRSRGSIYEQYF. The CDR3 bases are TGTGCCAGCAGATCCCGTGGGTCCATCTACGAGCAGTACTTC.

This clonotype was seen many times. The V gene is TRBV12-3 or TRBV12-4, the J gene TRBJ1-6; tentative D call: TRBD1 (6 bases). V lost 3 bases to trimming and J lost 12 bases, with 24 bases between them. The CDR3 length is 17 residues. The CDR3 here is CASSFGIPGLQGQPLHF. In DNA, the CDR3 is TGTGCCAGCAGTTTTGGGATCCCGGGCCTACAGGGTCAACCCCTCCACTTT.

This clonotype was seen at least ten times. The chain is built from TRBV20-1 and TRBJ2-3; TRBD2 matches at 11 bases. Germline CDR1 and CDR2: DFQATT and SNEGSKA (reference sequence). V trimming: 6 bases; J trimming: 3 bases; junction bases outside the gene matches: 2. CDR3 size: 13 residues. This CDR3 is CSALAGGTDTQYF. Here the CDR3 DNA reads TGCAGTGCATTAGCGGGAGGGACAGATACGCAGTATTTT.

The chain joins TRBV11-2 to TRBJ2-2; 16 bases are shared with TRBD2. The trim removed 5 bases at V and 3 bases at J, leaving 6 bases unmatched. CDR1 is SGHAT and CDR2 is FQNNGV in the germline V gene. This CDR3 is built from 18 residues. CDR3 DNA: TGTGCCAGCAGCCTAAGGGGACTAGCGGGGGGGTACACCGGGGAGCTGTTTTTT. Protein product: CASSLRGLAGGYTGELFF.

The sample holds many counts of this clonotype. The rearrangement links TRBV15 to TRBJ2-1; 7 bases line up with TRBD2. V lost 2 bases to trimming and J lost 5 bases; unmatched junction nucleotides: 12. Germline CDR1 reads LNHNV; CDR2 reads YYDKDF (reference sequence). This CDR3 spans 17 amino acids. The CDR3 is CATSRLQRASGNNEQFF. CDR3 in DNA: TGTGCCACCAGCAGACTACAGCGGGCTAGCGGTAACAATGAGCAGTTCTTC.

V usage is TRBV7-3 and J usage is TRBJ1-6; TRBD1 is a possible D gene (5 bases). Germline V gene data show CDR1 as SGHTA and CDR2 as FQGTGA. The CDR3 is made up of 14 amino acids. V gave up 5 bases and J gave up 7 bases, with 12 bases separating them. This CDR3 reads CASSAEGLNSPLHF. The CDR3 bases are TGTGCCAGCAGCGCGGAGGGGCTGAATTCACCCCTCCACTTT.

The chain is built from TRBV7-3 and TRBJ2-1; 9 nucleotides align to TRBD2. Per germline, CDR1 SGHTA and CDR2 FQGTGA. Trimming took 3 bases from V and 9 from J; bases not matched to a gene: 9. This CDR3 is 15 amino acids long. The CDR3: CASSFGQAGGGEQFF. The CDR3 DNA follows: TGTGCCAGCAGCTTTGGGCAAGCGGGGGGCGGTGAGCAGTTCTTC.

This clonotype was detected a few times. The rearrangement joins TRBV2 to TRBJ2-2; D unresolved. CDR1 and CDR2 (germline): SNHLY, FYNNEI. This CDR3 has 15 amino acids. Trimming removed 1 base at V and 0 bases at J, with 6 bases between. The DNA of the CDR3 is TGTGCCAGCAGTGAAGGGGCGACGAACACCGGGGAGCTGTTTTTT. Amino acids: CASSEGATNTGELFF.

This clonotype was detected ten times or more. V and J are TRBV7-3 and TRBJ2-7, with 7 bases fitting TRBD2. The CDR3 contains 15 residues. Per the germline V gene, CDR1 is SGHTA and CDR2 is FQGTGA. V was pared by 5 bases and J by 4 bases, with 11 bases of the junction left unmatched. CDR3 protein: CASSLTYGLEYEQYF. In DNA, the CDR3 is TGTGCCAGCAGCCTCACTTACGGACTAGAGTACGAGCAGTACTTC.

This clonotype was counted between two and nine times. J is TRBJ1-2 and V is TRBV12-3 or TRBV12-4; possibly TRBD1 for D (6 bases). The CDR3 is 14 residues long. V lost 6 bases and J 8 bases, leaving 19 bases between the germline ends. This chain's CDR3 is CASRLLRDKAGYTF. The DNA for the CDR3 is TGTGCCAGCAGACTCCTCCGGGACAAAGCAGGCTACACCTTC.

This chain joins TRBV21-1 and TRBJ2-7; no DNA check was done on the table's D call, TRBD2. TRBV21-1 has pseudogene status. CDR3 length: 19 residues. The CDR3 loop is CASTEKGLAGDADLYEQYF. The CDR3 DNA follows: TGTGCCAGCACCGAAAAAGGACTAGCGGGGGACGCTGACCTATACGAGCAGTACTTC.

This clonotype has ten or more counts. The rearrangement joins TRBV29-1 to TRBJ2-3; D is unresolved. Trimming cost V 4 bases and J 5 bases, with 4 bases left between them. Germline V lookup: CDR1 SQVTM, CDR2 ANQGSEA. The CDR3 extends over 10 amino acids. The CDR3 coding sequence is TGCAGCGTTGTTGGAGATACGCAGTATTTT. Translating it yields CSVVGDTQYF.

The CDR3 reads CATSSRTGIVHYGYTF. The CDR3 DNA sequence: TGTGCCACCAGCTCCCGGACAGGGATTGTACACTATGGCTACACCTTC. The V gene is TRBV15, the J gene TRBJ1-2; TRBD1 aligns across 8 bases. In germline, CDR1 is LNHNV, CDR2 YYDKDF (reference sequence). This CDR3 region has 16 residues. The junction had 11 bases not matched to a gene; V was cut back by 5 bases and J by 3 bases. Variable domain in full (rest from reference TRBV15 and TRBJ1-2): DAMVIQNPRYQVTQFGKPVTLSCSQTLNHNVMYWYQQKSSQAPKLLFHYYDKDFNNEADTPDNFQSRRPNTSFCFLDIRSPGLGDTAMYLCATSSRTGIVHYGYTFGSGTRLTVV.

This clonotype was observed a few times. This chain links TRBV5-6 with TRBJ1-5, with TRBD1 as a possible D gene (6 bases). The V end lost 1 base, the J end lost 3 bases, and 14 bases lay between the germline ends. CDR1 SGHDT and CDR2 YYEEEE come from the germline V gene. The CDR3 loop spans 16 amino acids. The CDR3 nucleotides read TGTGCCAGCAGCTTGAGGACAGCGTGGTCCAATCAGCCCCAGCATTTT. Amino acids: CASSLRTAWSNQPQHF.

There are many counts of this clonotype. The rearrangement links TRBV29-1 to TRBJ1-1; no clear D. Trimming cost V 4 bases and J 6 bases, with 12 bases left between them. The length of the CDR3 is 12 residues. Per the germline V gene, CDR1 is SQVTM and CDR2 is ANQGSEA. CDR3 sequence reads: CSVVVGNSEAFF. The CDR3, as DNA: TGCAGCGTTGTGGTGGGTAACTCTGAAGCTTTCTTT.

This clonotype was detected a few times. The chain combines TRBV20-1 with TRBJ2-5, with D perhaps being TRBD1 or TRBD2 (5 bases each). The V end lost 1 base, the J end lost 5 bases, and 14 bases lay between the germline ends. The CDR3 has 14 amino acids. The V gene's germline CDR1 is DFQATT and CDR2 SNEGSKA (reference sequence). The CDR3 loop is CSARVTRGRETQYF. The CDR3 DNA sequence: TGCAGTGCTAGAGTCACACGGGGACGGGAGACCCAGTACTTC.

The gene calls are TRBV20-1 and TRBJ2-1, with a weak D call TRBD2 (6 bases). The V end was cut by 7 bases, the J end by 5 bases, with 12 bases between. Germline assignment: CDR1 DFQATT and CDR2 SNEGSKA (reference sequence). There are 12 residues in the CDR3. The chain's CDR3 is CSVTSGDNEQFF. As DNA, the CDR3 is TGCAGTGTCACTTCGGGGGACAATGAGCAGTTCTTC.

In this sample, this clonotype turned up a few times. This chain uses TRBV20-1 with TRBJ1-2; TRBD1 matches at 8 bases. Germline CDR1 and CDR2: DFQATT and SNEGSKA (reference sequence). The CDR3 has 13 amino acids. The J segment lost 7 bases and the V segment lost 8 bases, leaving 12 bases of the junction unmatched. Here the CDR3 DNA reads TGCAGTCCCATACAGGGGGAAGTCCGTGGCTACACCTTC. Residues: CSPIQGEVRGYTF.

This clonotype was detected a few times. This chain joins TRBV7-3 and TRBJ2-3; the match to TRBD2 covers 10 bases. V lost 8 bases and J lost 3; bases outside the gene matches: 5. The germline gives CDR1 SGHTA, CDR2 FQGTGA. The CDR3 totals 14 residues. Here the CDR3 DNA reads TGTGCCAGCGGTCCTAGCGGGAGAACAGATACGCAGTATTTT. Amino acid sequence: CASGPSGRTDTQYF.

This clonotype was seen a handful of times. The V call is TRBV20-1, the J call TRBJ2-2, with 10 positions matching TRBD2. Germline V gene sequence: CDR1 DFQATT, CDR2 SNEGSKA (reference sequence). There are 16 residues in the CDR3. Losses at the gene ends were 0 bases for V and 2 bases for J; bases not matched to a gene: 3. The CDR3, as DNA: TGCAGTGCTAGAGAGAGGACTAGCGGAAACACCGGGGAGCTGTTTTTT. Translated, it gives CSARERTSGNTGELFF.

This clonotype was counted at least ten times. The V gene is TRBV11-2, the J gene TRBJ2-7, with 9 positions matching TRBD2. Germline assignment: CDR1 SGHAT and CDR2 FQNNGV. This CDR3 contains 18 residues. V lost 1 base and J lost 0; bases outside the gene matches: 10. The CDR3 protein is CASSLGAFWREGSYEQYF. The CDR3 nucleotides are TGTGCCAGCAGCTTAGGGGCATTTTGGCGGGAGGGCTCCTACGAGCAGTACTTC.

This sequence joins TRBV11-2 and TRBJ2-2; 8 positions match TRBD2. The CDR3 is 16 amino acids. Looked up from germline, CDR1 is SGHAT and CDR2 is FQNNGV. The junction had 7 bases not matched to a gene; V was cut back by 5 bases and J by 2 bases. The CDR3 DNA is TGTGCCAGCAGCCGCGGGGGGATCCGTAACACCGGGGAGCTGTTTTTT. This sequence encodes CASSRGGIRNTGELFF.

This clonotype has only one observation. The chain is built from TRBV12-3 or TRBV12-4 and TRBJ1-5; D perhaps matches TRBD1 (5 bases). The length of the CDR3 is 15 residues. Trimming left V 10 bases short and J 2 bases short, with 18 bases between. Here the CDR3 DNA reads TGTGCCATCTCTTATAGGGGAAGAGGCAATCAGCCCCAGCATTTT. This sequence encodes CAISYRGRGNQPQHF.

This clonotype was observed a few times. This chain joins TRBV20-1 and TRBJ1-5; unclear D gene. Trimming shortened V by 3 bases and J by 7 bases, and 16 bases separated the two germline ends. This CDR3 has 14 amino acids. Germline CDR1 reads DFQATT; CDR2 reads SNEGSKA (reference sequence). The CDR3 region has the DNA TGCAGTGCTAGCTCGGCCAGGCTAGGGCAGCCCCAGCATTTT. It translates to CSASSARLGQPQHF.

This clonotype was detected ten times or more. The chain links TRBV20-1 to TRBJ2-5; 7 nucleotides line up with TRBD1. CDR1 is DFQATT, CDR2 SNEGSKA, per germline (reference sequence). The CDR3 consists of 15 residues. Germline trimming cut 5 bases from V and 5 bases from J; bases unmatched to any gene: 14. The CDR3 reads CSAENGDRGYETQYF. In nucleotides, the CDR3 is TGCAGTGCTGAGAATGGGGACAGAGGCTACGAGACCCAGTACTTC.

The CDR3 spells CASSQEIAGRETQYF. The DNA of the CDR3 is TGCGCCAGCAGCCAAGAAATAGCGGGACGAGAGACCCAGTACTTC. The V and J genes are TRBV4-1 and TRBJ2-5, with 8 positions matching TRBD2. The germline V gene has CDR1 MGHRA and CDR2 YSYEKL. V shed 0 bases and J 4 bases; nucleotides not matched to a gene: 4. There are 15 residues in the CDR3.

This clonotype was counted many times. V usage is TRBV10-1 and J usage is TRBJ2-7; D remains ambiguous. CDR1 and CDR2 from the germline V gene are WNHNN and SYGVQD (reference sequence). The CDR3 consists of 14 residues. Deletions cut 3 bases from V and 1 base from J, with 10 bases between. Here the CDR3 DNA reads TGCGCCAGCAGTGAAAATTTGCGGTCCTACGAGCAGTACTTC. This translates into CASSENLRSYEQYF.